The 29 T cell receptor beta chains below come from one sample, sequenced in a study of T cells in Graves' hyperthyroidism and ophthalmopathy. Amplification of TCR beta CDR3 regions used RNA as the template. The study used the HTBI primer set for a first-round RT-PCR of the TCR CDR3. TCRdb passed the multiplex PCR reads through MiXCR, listing each CDR3 protein once. The sample lists about 500,000 distinct CDR3 sequences, around 17% seen once, with approximately 20% in the top ten. The sequenced material came from blood. Receptors were obtained from a woman aged 18-29 years with Graves' hyperthyroidism.

This clonotype has ten or more counts. The chain recombines TRBV5-6 with TRBJ2-1, with no clear D. V shed 4 bases and J shed 5 bases, with 4 bases lying between them. This CDR3 comprises 11 residues. Germline assignment: CDR1 SGHDT and CDR2 YYEEEE. DNA for the CDR3: TGTGCCAGCAGCGGGGACAATGAGCAGTTCTTC. It translates to CASSGDNEQFF.

This clonotype was seen a handful of times. The rearrangement uses TRBV7-9 and TRBJ2-3; 12 bases are a match to TRBD2. The CDR3 contains 20 residues. V lost 4 bases and J lost 2; bases outside the gene matches: 16. CDR1 SEHNR and CDR2 FQNEAQ come from the germline V gene (reference sequence). The CDR3 sequence is CASSSPEVLAGGSITDTQYF. CDR3 DNA sequence: TGTGCCAGCAGCTCCCCGGAGGTCCTAGCGGGGGGGTCCATCACAGATACGCAGTATTTT.

This clonotype was counted many times. The chain couples TRBV6-2 or TRBV6-3 to TRBJ2-1; 10 bases are shared with TRBD1. This CDR3 spans 13 amino acids. V shed 4 bases and J 8 bases; nucleotides not matched to a gene: 2. Germline assignment: CDR1 MNHEY and CDR2 SVGEGT. The CDR3 reads CASSSTGGDEQFF. CDR3 sequence (DNA): TGTGCCAGCAGTTCGACAGGGGGCGATGAGCAGTTCTTC.

This clonotype was detected many times. The chain has TRBV6-5 and TRBJ1-1; a weak D match, TRBD1 (5 bases). Germline CDR1 is MNHEY and CDR2 is SVGAGI. There are 15 residues in the CDR3. Trimming took off 2 bases at V and 8 bases at J, with 18 bases between the two ends. For the CDR3, the DNA is TGTGCCAGCAGTTACGGGGACGGCGAATTTGCCGAAGCTTTCTTT. It encodes CASSYGDGEFAEAFF.

The J gene is TRBJ2-7, the V gene TRBV20-1; perhaps TRBD2 as D (7 bases). The CDR3 totals 16 residues. CDR1 is DFQATT and CDR2 is SNEGSKA in the germline V gene (reference sequence). The V end lost 3 bases, the J end lost 0 bases, and 18 bases lay between the germline ends. The DNA of the CDR3 is TGCAGTGCTAGGTTTCTCCAGGGGAGGGCCTCCTACGAGCAGTACTTC. This codes for CSARFLQGRASYEQYF.

The gene calls are TRBV6-2 or TRBV6-3 and TRBJ2-3, with TRBD2 identical over 12 bases. Per the germline V gene, CDR1 is MNHEY and CDR2 is SVGEGT. There are 17 residues in the CDR3. Germline trimming cut 5 bases from V and 2 bases from J; bases unmatched to any gene: 8. The chain's CDR3 is CASSPGTSGRFTDTQYF. In DNA, the CDR3 is TGTGCCAGCAGTCCGGGCACTAGCGGGAGGTTCACAGATACGCAGTATTTT.

This clonotype has at least ten counts. The V gene is TRBV14, the J gene TRBJ2-5; no clear D gene. This CDR3 contains 13 residues. The V gene lost 6 bases and the J gene lost 1 base, with 9 bases spanning the gap. Germline V gives CDR1 SGHDN, CDR2 FVKESK. CDR3 sequence reads: CASRYRRQETQYF. CDR3 nucleotides: TGTGCCAGCAGGTATCGGCGCCAAGAGACCCAGTACTTC.

The table lists this clonotype with a few counts. The chain employs TRBV14 and TRBJ2-2, with a possible D match to TRBD2 (5 bases). In germline, CDR1 is SGHDN, CDR2 FVKESK. V lost 2 bases and J lost 6, with 10 bases in between. The CDR3 has 14 residues. This chain's CDR3 is CASSQSRAAGELFF. The CDR3 bases are TGTGCCAGCAGCCAATCGAGAGCGGCCGGGGAGCTGTTTTTT.

In regard to this clonotype: Given a much more abundant clone one base away, this may be a read error. Here the CDR3 omits its conserved ending phenylalanine or tryptophan, so a read error is the likely source. V usage is TRBV11-3 and J usage is TRBJ2-7; 10 nucleotides agree with TRBD1. The junction had 11 bases not matched to a gene; V was cut back by 5 bases and J by 4 bases. The CDR3 covers 16 residues. Germline values: CDR1 SGHNT, CDR2 YENEEA. The CDR3 DNA is TGTGCCAGCAGCCCAAAGACCCGACAGGGGGCTTACGAGCAGTACCTC. Translation: CASSPKTRQGAYEQYL.

This clonotype has at least ten counts. The V call is TRBV12-3 or TRBV12-4, the J call TRBJ1-5; D is undetermined. The CDR3 is made up of 14 amino acids. Between the trimmed V and J ends, which lost 8 bases and 1 base, there was a span of 12 bases. CDR3 in amino acids: CASGVRRSNQPQHF. The CDR3 DNA reads TGTGCCAGCGGGGTAAGGAGGAGCAATCAGCCCCAGCATTTT.

In its sample, this clonotype was seen many times. CDR3 sequence reads: CASSLTYRTYEQYF. In DNA, the CDR3 is TGTGCCAGCAGCTTAACTTACAGGACCTACGAGCAGTACTTC. The chain employs TRBV13 and TRBJ2-7; a possible D gene is TRBD1 (5 bases). CDR1 and CDR2 (germline): PRHDT, FYEKMQ (reference sequence). The CDR3 contains 14 residues. V lost 2 bases, J lost 2 bases, and 10 bases lay in between.

This clonotype came up a few times. The rearrangement joins TRBV7-4 to TRBJ2-2, with D unresolved. Germline CDR1 SGHVT, CDR2 SQSDAQ. The CDR3 consists of 17 residues. Trimming shortened V by 1 base and J by 0 bases, and 12 bases separated the two germline ends. CDR3 nucleotides: TGTGCCAGCAGCTTAGACCAGACTGCTACGAACACCGGGGAGCTGTTTTTT. It encodes CASSLDQTATNTGELFF.

This clonotype came up many times. The chain uses TRBV7-9 and TRBJ1-4, with D perhaps TRBD1 (5 bases). The CDR3 spans 13 residues. The V gene's germline CDR1 is SEHNR and CDR2 FQNEAQ (reference sequence). Deletions cut 6 bases from V and 5 bases from J, with 10 bases between. Here the CDR3 reads CASRFGGNEKLFF. The CDR3 nucleotides are TGTGCCAGCAGATTCGGGGGGAATGAAAAACTGTTTTTT.

This clonotype has only a few counts. This chain uses TRBV2 with TRBJ2-2; either TRBD1 or TRBD2 may fit D (5 bases each). Germline loops: CDR1 SNHLY, CDR2 FYNNEI. Trimming pared 8 bases from V and 6 bases from J, leaving 19 bases between. This CDR3 region has 15 residues. The CDR3 loop reads CASSRGQGQSGELFF. The CDR3 coding sequence is TGTGCCAGCTCCCGAGGGCAGGGTCAATCCGGGGAGCTGTTTTTT.

V usage is TRBV27 and J usage is TRBJ2-7, with 9 bases lining up with TRBD1. The CDR3 is made up of 24 amino acids. CDR1 is MNHEY, CDR2 SMNVEV, per germline (reference sequence). V trimming: 5 bases; J trimming: 3 bases; junction bases outside the gene matches: 35. CDR3 protein: CASSPSARDRVFDGPLGLGYEQYF. The CDR3 nucleotides are TGTGCCAGCAGTCCTTCTGCCCGGGACAGGGTGTTTGATGGTCCCTTGGGCTTAGGCTACGAGCAGTACTTC.

The table lists this clonotype with a count of one. This chain links TRBV6-2 or TRBV6-3 with TRBJ1-5; tentatively, D is TRBD1 (5 bases). The length of the CDR3 is 13 residues. Per germline, CDR1 MNHEY and CDR2 SVGEGT. V was clipped by 5 bases and J by 3 bases, with 8 bases between them. CDR3 amino acids: CASSATDNQPQHF. CDR3 DNA sequence: TGTGCCAGCAGTGCGACAGACAATCAGCCCCAGCATTTT.

This clonotype has at least ten counts. The chain joins TRBV20-1 to TRBJ2-7; D not resolved. The germline V gene encodes CDR1 DFQATT and CDR2 SNEGSKA (reference sequence). Trimming left V 3 bases short and J 4 bases short, with 13 bases between. CDR3 size: 13 residues. The CDR3 DNA reads TGCAGTGCTAGGGACCCCGACGAGTACGAGCAGTACTTC. Translation gives CSARDPDEYEQYF.

This chain links TRBV28 with TRBJ2-2; D gene ambiguous. Germline CDR1 reads MDHEN; CDR2 reads SYDVKM. The CDR3 contains 13 residues. V dropped 4 bases and J dropped 0 bases, with 3 bases sitting between them. CDR3 DNA: TGTGCCAGCAGTTACGCGAACACCGGGGAGCTGTTTTTT. Protein sequence: CASSYANTGELFF.

This chain links TRBV20-1 with TRBJ1-4, with D unresolved. Germline CDR1 reads DFQATT; CDR2 reads SNEGSKA (reference sequence). Between the trimmed V and J ends, which lost 2 bases and 10 bases, there was a span of 20 bases. The CDR3 extends over 15 amino acids. The CDR3 spells CSARTPGMKSGKLFF. The CDR3 region has the DNA TGCAGTGCTAGAACTCCCGGGATGAAGAGCGGAAAACTGTTTTTT.

Many counts were recorded for this clonotype. The rearrangement joins TRBV18 to TRBJ2-7; no reliable D call. This CDR3 contains 13 residues. Germline V CDR1 and CDR2: KGHSH, LQKENI. V dropped 3 bases and J dropped 3 bases, with 9 bases sitting between them. The CDR3 sequence is CASSPGSVYEQYF. As DNA, the CDR3 is TGTGCCAGCTCACCGGGATCGGTCTACGAGCAGTACTTC.

This clonotype was counted many times. The chain combines TRBV9 with TRBJ2-3; weak D call: TRBD2 (5 bases). Germline assignment: CDR1 SGDLS and CDR2 YYNGEE. CDR3 length: 18 residues. V was shortened by 0 bases and J by 2 bases, with 19 bases between the two germline ends. The chain's CDR3 is CASSVGRQTIGFTDTQYF. CDR3 sequence (DNA): TGTGCCAGCAGCGTAGGACGGCAGACTATCGGATTCACAGATACGCAGTATTTT.

This clonotype was observed at least ten times. J is TRBJ2-7 and V is TRBV2; D is unclear. Germline-derived CDR1 and CDR2 are SNHLY and FYNNEI. V was pared by 4 bases and J by 0 bases, with 10 bases between. CDR3 length equals 14 residues. The CDR3 bases are TGTGCCAGCAGTGTCGCGCGGAGCTCCTACGAGCAGTACTTC. Protein product: CASSVARSSYEQYF.

This clonotype was picked up one time. The rearrangement uses TRBV4-2 and TRBJ2-7; 8 bases match TRBD1. V was clipped by 2 bases and J by 2 bases; unmatched bases: 17. The germline CDR1 and CDR2 sequences are LGHNA and YNFKEQ. The CDR3 is made up of 19 amino acids. CDR3 amino acids: CASSQRADRGGTGTYEQYF. CDR3 DNA sequence: TGTGCCAGCAGCCAAAGGGCGGATCGAGGCGGGACAGGAACCTACGAGCAGTACTTC.

This clonotype was observed a handful of times. The rearrangement joins TRBV7-9 to TRBJ1-4; D not resolved. The CDR3 has 15 residues. V lost 7 bases and J lost 5, with 17 bases in between. Per germline, CDR1 SEHNR and CDR2 FQNEAQ (reference sequence). CDR3 coding DNA: TGTGCCAGCACCATGACCGGCAGTTCCAATGAAAAACTGTTTTTT. It specifies CASTMTGSSNEKLFF.

The V gene is TRBV12-3 or TRBV12-4, the J gene TRBJ2-3, with 8 positions matching TRBD2. The J segment lost 6 bases and the V segment lost 3 bases, leaving 8 bases of the junction unmatched. The CDR3 consists of 15 residues. The CDR3 is CASSFGTRPVDTQYF. The CDR3 DNA sequence: TGTGCCAGCAGTTTCGGGACTAGACCCGTTGATACGCAGTATTTT.

The chain joins TRBV11-3 to TRBJ2-7, with D tentatively TRBD2 (6 bases). The CDR3 runs to 13 residues. Germline V gives CDR1 SGHNT, CDR2 YENEEA. The V end was cut by 1 base, the J end by 10 bases, with 14 bases between. The DNA of the CDR3 is TGTGCCAGCAGCTTAGGGGTCATCGGGAGTCAGTACTTC. Amino acid sequence: CASSLGVIGSQYF.

The chain carries TRBV7-2 and TRBJ1-5; TRBD1 might be the D (5 bases). V lost 3 bases, J lost 4 bases, and 13 bases lay in between. CDR1 and CDR2 from the germline V gene are SGHTA and FQGNSA. CDR3 length: 15 amino acids. The chain's CDR3 is CASSFLGRKNQPQHF. CDR3 in DNA: TGTGCCAGCAGCTTCTTGGGGCGGAAGAATCAGCCCCAGCATTTT.

The sample holds a few counts of this clonotype. As DNA, the CDR3 is TGCAGCGCACAAGGACAGAAATTTTTTGGCTACACCTTC. Translated: CSAQGQKFFGYTF. V usage is TRBV29-1 and J usage is TRBJ1-2; a weak D match, TRBD1 (6 bases). V lost 7 bases, J lost 7 bases, and 19 bases lay in between. Germline lookup yields CDR1 SQVTM and CDR2 ANQGSEA. The CDR3 covers 13 residues.

This clonotype occurred many times. The chain employs TRBV6-1 and TRBJ2-5; perhaps TRBD2 as D (6 bases). CDR3 length: 14 amino acids. With 6 bases removed from V and 0 bases from J, the gap between germline ends came to 11 bases. CDR1 and CDR2 (germline): MNHNS, SASEGT. CDR3 region: CASRLGTYQETQYF. The CDR3 DNA reads as TGTGCCAGCAGGCTCGGGACTTACCAAGAGACCCAGTACTTC.